The subject of this entry is one T cell receptor (beta chain). As yet, its antigen is unknown. UMIs were included in TCR beta cDNA generated by 5'RACE template switching. From the 5' RACE reads, TCRdb lists one entry per CDR3 protein and no DNA. The sample table includes roughly 150,000 distinct CDR3 sequences. This sample was included in a study of T cells expressing NK-cell markers. Looking at the study overall: Sorted CD3+CD56-NKG2C+, CD3+CD56+NKG2C+ and CD3+CD56+NKG2C- T cells supplied the TCR beta repertoires. The study's findings and limits: In several donors, these clonotypes also led the CD3+CD56-NKG2C+ fraction.

The CDR3 sequence is 17 residues long. CDR1 is SQVTM and CDR2 is ANQGSEA in the germline V gene. The sample comprised blood T cells: a sorted CD56 or NKG2C T cell subset, CD4+ or CD8+ T cells, or bulk PBMC T cells (not recorded which). The TCR originated in a woman aged 18 to 75 in good health. The gene calls are TRBV29-1 and TRBJ2-6; TCRdb's D call of TRBD1 is untestable without DNA. The CDR3 protein is CSADGYRVVSGANVLTF.